What follows describes a single T cell receptor (beta chain). Its antigen is unknown. This record belongs to a study of blood T cells in healthy people across ages. This CDR3 has 15 residues. Germline lookup yields CDR1 SEHNR and CDR2 FQNEAQ (reference sequence). V shed 5 bases, J shed 5 bases, and the junction held 9 bases outside the gene matches. Study-wide results and limits: Diversity of TCR beta correlated strongly with naive T cell percentage. Estimates of total diversity, which came from one million sequenced T cells, were considered to be underestimates.

Combining a sample-barcoded 5' primer with a J-beta primer mix, a second PCR ran for roughly 7 to 12 cycles. MiXCR was run by TCRdb on the 5' RACE reads, yielding one entry per CDR3 protein. The sample includes approximately 800,000 distinct CDR3 sequences, about 36% seen only once; the top ten take approximately 13%. The chain has TRBV7-9 and TRBJ1-1; 9 nucleotides line up with TRBD1. This TCR came from a young man in good health. The sample was blood. CDR3 nucleotides: TGTGCCAGCAGCAAACAGGGGGCTCTGGGGACTGAAGCTTTCTTT. It yields the protein CASSKQGALGTEAFF.